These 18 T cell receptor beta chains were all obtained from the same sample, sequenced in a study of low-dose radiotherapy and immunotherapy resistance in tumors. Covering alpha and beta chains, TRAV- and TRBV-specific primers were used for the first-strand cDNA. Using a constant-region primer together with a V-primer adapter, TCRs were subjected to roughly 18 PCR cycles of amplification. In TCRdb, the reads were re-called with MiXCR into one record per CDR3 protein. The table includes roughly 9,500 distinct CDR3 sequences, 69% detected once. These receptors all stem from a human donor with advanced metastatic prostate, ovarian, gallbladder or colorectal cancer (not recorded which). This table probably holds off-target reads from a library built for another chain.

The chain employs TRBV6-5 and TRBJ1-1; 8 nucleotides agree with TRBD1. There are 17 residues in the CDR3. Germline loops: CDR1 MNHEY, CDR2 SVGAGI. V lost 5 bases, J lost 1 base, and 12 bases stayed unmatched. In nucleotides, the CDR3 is TGTGCCAGCAGTCCCAGGGGGCAAGCAGCCGGGAACACTGAAGCTTTCTTT. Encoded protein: CASSPRGQAAGNTEAFF.

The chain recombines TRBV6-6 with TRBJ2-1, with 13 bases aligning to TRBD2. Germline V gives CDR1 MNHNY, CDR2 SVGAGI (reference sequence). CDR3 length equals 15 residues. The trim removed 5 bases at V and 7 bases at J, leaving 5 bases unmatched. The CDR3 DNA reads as TGTGCCAGCAGTATACTAGCGGGGGGGCCGAATGAGCAGTTCTTC. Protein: CASSILAGGPNEQFF.

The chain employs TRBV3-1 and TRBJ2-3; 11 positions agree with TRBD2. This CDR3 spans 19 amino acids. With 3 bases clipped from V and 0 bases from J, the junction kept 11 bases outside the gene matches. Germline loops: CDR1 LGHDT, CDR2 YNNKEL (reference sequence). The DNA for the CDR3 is TGTGCCAGCAGCCAGTACAGACTAGCGGGGACAACTAGCACAGATACGCAGTATTTT. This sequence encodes CASSQYRLAGTTSTDTQYF.

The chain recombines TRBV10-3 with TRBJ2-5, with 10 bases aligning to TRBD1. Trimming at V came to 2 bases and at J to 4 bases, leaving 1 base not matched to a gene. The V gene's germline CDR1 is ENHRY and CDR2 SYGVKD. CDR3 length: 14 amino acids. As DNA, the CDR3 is TGTGCCATCAGTGAGGGACAGGGGGGAGAGACCCAGTACTTC. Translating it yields CAISEGQGGETQYF.

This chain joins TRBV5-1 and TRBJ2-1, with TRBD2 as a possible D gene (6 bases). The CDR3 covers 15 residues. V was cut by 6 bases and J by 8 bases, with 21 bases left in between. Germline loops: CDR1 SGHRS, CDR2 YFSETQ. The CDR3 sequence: CASTQQPGEKDEQFF. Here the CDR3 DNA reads TGCGCCAGCACCCAGCAACCGGGGGAAAAGGATGAGCAGTTCTTC. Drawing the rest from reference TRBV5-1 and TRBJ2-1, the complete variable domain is KAGVTQTPRYLIKTRGQQVTLSCSPISGHRSVSWYQQTPGQGLQFLFEYFSETQRNKGNFPGRFSGRQFSNSRSEMNVSTLELGDSALYLCASTQQPGEKDEQFFGPGTRLTVL.

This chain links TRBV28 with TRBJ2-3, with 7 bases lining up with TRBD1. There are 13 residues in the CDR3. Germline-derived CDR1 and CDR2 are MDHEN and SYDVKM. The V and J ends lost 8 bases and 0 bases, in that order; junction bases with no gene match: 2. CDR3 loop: CASQGDSTDTQYF. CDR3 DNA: TGTGCCAGCCAGGGGGACAGCACAGATACGCAGTATTTT.

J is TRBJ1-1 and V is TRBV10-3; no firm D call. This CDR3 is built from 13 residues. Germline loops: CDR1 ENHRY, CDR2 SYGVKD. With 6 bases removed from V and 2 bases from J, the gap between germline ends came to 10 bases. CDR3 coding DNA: TGTGCCATCAGATCTATGGGAAACACTGAAGCTTTCTTT. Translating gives CAIRSMGNTEAFF.

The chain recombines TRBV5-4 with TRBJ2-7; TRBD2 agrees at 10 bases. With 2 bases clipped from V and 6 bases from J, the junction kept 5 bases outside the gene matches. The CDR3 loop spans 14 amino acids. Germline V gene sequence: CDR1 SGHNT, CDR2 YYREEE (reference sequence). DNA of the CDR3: TGTGCCAGCAGCTTAAGCGGGAGGGGCGGCGAGCAGTACTTC. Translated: CASSLSGRGGEQYF.

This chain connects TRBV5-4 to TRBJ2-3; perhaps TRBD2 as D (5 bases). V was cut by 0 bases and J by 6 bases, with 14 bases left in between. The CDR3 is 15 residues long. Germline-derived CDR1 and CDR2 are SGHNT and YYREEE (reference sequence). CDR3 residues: CASSLDTSGSDTQYF. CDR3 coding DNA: TGTGCCAGCAGCTTGGACACCTCGGGAAGCGATACGCAGTATTTT.

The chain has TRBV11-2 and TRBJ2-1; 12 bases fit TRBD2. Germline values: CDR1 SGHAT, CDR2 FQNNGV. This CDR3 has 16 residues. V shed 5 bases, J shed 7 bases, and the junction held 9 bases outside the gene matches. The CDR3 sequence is CASSQGLAGGGNEQFF. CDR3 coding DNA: TGTGCCAGCAGCCAGGGGCTAGCGGGAGGGGGGAATGAGCAGTTCTTC.

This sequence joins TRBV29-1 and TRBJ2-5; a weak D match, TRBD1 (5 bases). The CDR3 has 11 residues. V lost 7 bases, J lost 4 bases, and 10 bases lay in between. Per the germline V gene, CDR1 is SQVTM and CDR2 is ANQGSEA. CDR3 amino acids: CSGGTGETQYF. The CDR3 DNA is TGCAGCGGGGGCACGGGAGAGACCCAGTACTTC.

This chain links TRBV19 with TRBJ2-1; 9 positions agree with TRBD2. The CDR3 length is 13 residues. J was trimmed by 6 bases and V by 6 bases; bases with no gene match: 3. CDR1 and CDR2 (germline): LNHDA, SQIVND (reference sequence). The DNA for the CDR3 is TGTGCCAGTAGGGTAGCGGGAGTCAATGAGCAGTTCTTC. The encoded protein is CASRVAGVNEQFF.

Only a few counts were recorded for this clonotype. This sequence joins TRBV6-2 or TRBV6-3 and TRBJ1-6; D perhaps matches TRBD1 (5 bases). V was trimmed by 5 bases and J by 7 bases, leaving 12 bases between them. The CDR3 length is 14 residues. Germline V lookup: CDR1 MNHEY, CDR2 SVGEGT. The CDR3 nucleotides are TGTGCCAGCAGTCCCCTTGGGGGGAATTCACCCCTCCACTTT. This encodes CASSPLGGNSPLHF.

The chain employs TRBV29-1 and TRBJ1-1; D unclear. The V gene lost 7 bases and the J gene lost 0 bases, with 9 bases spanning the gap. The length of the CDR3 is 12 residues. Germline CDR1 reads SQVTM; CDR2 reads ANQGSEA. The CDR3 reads CSAWSLNTEAFF. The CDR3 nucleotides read TGCAGCGCCTGGAGCCTGAACACTGAAGCTTTCTTT.

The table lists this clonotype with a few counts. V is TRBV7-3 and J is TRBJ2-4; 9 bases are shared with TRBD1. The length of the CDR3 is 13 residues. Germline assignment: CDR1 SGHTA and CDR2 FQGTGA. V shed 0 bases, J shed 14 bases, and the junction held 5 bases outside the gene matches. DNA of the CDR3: TGTGCCAGCAGCTTAACGGGGGACAGGGAGAAGTACTTC. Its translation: CASSLTGDREKYF.

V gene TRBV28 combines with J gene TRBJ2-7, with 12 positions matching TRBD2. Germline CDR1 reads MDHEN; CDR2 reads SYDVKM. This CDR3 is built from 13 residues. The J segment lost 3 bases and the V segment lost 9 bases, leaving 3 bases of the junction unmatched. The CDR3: CASKTSGSYEQYF. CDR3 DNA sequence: TGTGCCAGTAAGACTAGCGGGAGCTACGAGCAGTACTTC.

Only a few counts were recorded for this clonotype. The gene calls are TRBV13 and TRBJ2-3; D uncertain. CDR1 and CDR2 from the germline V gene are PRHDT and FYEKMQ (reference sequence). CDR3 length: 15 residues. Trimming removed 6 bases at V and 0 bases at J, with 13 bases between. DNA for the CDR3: TGTGCCAGCAGTCCACGTGGTGCTAGCACAGATACGCAGTATTTT. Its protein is CASSPRGASTDTQYF.

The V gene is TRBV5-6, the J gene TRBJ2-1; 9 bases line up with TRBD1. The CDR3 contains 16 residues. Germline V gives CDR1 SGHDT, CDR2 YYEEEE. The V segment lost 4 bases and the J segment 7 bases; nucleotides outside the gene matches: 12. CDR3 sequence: CASSPPGTGKKNEQFF. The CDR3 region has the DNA TGTGCCAGCAGCCCACCTGGGACAGGGAAGAAGAATGAGCAGTTCTTC.